This T cell receptor (beta chain) was sequenced in a study of T cells in Graves' hyperthyroidism and ophthalmopathy. Template material for amplifying TCR beta CDR3 regions consisted of RNA transcripts. Researchers ran a first-round RT-PCR on the TCR CDR3 using the HTBI primer set. TCRdb independently ran MiXCR on the multiplex PCR reads; one entry per CDR3 protein. The sample lists about half a million distinct CDR3 sequences; around a quarter were seen once. This clonotype was counted at least ten times. Clinical symptoms, serum thyroxine, TRAb, thyroid ultrasound and orbital computed tomography informed diagnoses. This receptor was obtained from a woman aged 25-40 years with Graves' ophthalmopathy. The source material was blood.

The chain's CDR3 is CSAGQGVDQPQHF. CDR3 in DNA: TGCAGTGCTGGACAGGGGGTTGATCAGCCCCAGCATTTT. V and J are TRBV20-1 and TRBJ1-5, with 10 bases fitting TRBD1. Per germline, CDR1 DFQATT and CDR2 SNEGSKA (reference sequence). With 5 bases clipped from V and 5 bases from J, the junction kept 3 bases outside the gene matches. This CDR3 has 13 amino acids.